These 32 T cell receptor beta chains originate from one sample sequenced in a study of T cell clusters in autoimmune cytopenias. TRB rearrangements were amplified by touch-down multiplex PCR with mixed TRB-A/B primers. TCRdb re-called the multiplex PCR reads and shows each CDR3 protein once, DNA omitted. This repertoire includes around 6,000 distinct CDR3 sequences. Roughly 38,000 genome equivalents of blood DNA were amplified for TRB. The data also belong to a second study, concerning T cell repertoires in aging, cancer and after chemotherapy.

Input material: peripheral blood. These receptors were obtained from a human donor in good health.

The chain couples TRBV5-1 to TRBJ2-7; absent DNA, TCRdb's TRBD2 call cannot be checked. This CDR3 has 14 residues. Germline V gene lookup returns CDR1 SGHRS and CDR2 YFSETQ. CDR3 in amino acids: CASSLGVSGYEQYF. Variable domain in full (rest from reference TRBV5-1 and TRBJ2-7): KAGVTQTPRYLIKTRGQQVTLSCSPISGHRSVSWYQQTPGQGLQFLFEYFSETQRNKGNFPGRFSGRQFSNSRSEMNVSTLELGDSALYLCASSLGVSGYEQYFGPGTRLTVT.

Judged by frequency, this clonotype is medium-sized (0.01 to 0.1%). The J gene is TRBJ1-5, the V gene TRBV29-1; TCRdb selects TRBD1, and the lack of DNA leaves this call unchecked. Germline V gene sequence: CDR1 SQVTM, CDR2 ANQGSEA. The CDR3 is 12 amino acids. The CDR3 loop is CSVSVGEQPQHF. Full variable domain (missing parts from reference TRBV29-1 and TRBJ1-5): SAVISQKPSRDICQRGTSLTIQCQVDSQVTMMFWYRQQPGQSLTLIATANQGSEATYESGFVIDKFPISRPNLTFSTLTVSNMSPEDSSIYLCSVSVGEQPQHFGDGTRLSIL.

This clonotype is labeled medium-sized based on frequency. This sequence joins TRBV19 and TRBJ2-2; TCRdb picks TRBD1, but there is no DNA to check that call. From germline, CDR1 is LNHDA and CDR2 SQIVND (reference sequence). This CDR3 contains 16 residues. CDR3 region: CASSQGTGFNTGELFF. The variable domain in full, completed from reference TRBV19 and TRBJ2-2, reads DGGITQSPKYLFRKEGQNVTLSCEQNLNHDAMYWYRQDPGQGLRLIYYSQIVNDFQKGDIAEGYSVSREKKESFPLTVTSAQKNPTAFYLCASSQGTGFNTGELFFGEGSRLTVL.

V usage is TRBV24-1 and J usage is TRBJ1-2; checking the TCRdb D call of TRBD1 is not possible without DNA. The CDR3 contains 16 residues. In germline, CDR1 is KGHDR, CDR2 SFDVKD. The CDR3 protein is CATSEPPGQGRYGYTF.

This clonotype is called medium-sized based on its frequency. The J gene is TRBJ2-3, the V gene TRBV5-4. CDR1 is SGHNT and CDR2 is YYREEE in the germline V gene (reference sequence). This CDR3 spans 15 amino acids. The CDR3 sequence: CASSLGWGRTDTQYF.

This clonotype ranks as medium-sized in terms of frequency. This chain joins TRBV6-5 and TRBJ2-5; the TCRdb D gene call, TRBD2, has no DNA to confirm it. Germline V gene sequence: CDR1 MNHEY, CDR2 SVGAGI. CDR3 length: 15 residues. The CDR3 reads CASRETSGVWETQYF.

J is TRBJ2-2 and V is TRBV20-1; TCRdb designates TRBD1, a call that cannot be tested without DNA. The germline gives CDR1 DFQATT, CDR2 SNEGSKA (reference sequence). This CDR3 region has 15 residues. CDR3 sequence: CSATPGTGATGELFF.

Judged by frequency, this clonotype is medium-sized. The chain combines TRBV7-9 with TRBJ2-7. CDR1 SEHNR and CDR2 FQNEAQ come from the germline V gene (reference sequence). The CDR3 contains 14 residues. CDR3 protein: CASSLAGNPYEQYF.

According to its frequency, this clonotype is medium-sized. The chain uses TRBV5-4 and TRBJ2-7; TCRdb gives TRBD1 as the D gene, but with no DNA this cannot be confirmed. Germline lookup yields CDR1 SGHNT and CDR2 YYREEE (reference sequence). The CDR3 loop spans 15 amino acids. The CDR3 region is CASSPARGEAYEQYF.

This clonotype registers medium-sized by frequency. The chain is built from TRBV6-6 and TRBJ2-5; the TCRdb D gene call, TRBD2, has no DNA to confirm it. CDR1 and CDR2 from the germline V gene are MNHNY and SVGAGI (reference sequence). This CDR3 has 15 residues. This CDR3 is CASSYVRLAEETQYF.

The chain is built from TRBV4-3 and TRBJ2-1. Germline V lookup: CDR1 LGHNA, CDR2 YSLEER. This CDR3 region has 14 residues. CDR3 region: CASSQERTYNEQFF.

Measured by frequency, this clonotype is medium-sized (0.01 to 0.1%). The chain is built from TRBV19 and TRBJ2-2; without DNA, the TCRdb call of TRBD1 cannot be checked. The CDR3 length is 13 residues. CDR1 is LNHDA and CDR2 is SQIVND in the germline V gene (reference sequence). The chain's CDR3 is CASTLWGTGELFF.

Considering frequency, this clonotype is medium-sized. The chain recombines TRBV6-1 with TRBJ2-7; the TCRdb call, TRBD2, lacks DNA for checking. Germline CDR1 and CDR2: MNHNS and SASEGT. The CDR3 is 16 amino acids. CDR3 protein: CASSFSLVGLSYEQYF.

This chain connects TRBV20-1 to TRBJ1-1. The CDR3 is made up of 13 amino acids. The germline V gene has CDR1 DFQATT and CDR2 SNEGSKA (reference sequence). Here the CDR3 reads CSARETGNTEAFF.

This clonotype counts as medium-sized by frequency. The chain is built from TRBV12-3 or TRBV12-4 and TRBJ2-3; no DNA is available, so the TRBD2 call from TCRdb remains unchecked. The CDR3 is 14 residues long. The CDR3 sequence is CASSFGGGTDTQYF.

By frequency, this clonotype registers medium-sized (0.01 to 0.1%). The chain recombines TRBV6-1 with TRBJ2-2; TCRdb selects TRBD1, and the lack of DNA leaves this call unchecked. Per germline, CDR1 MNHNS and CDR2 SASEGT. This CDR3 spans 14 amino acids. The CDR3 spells CASNRGTNTGELFF.

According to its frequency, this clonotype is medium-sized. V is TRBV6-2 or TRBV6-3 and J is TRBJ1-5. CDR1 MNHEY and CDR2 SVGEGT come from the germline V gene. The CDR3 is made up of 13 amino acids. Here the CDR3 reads CASSYEEVQPQHF.

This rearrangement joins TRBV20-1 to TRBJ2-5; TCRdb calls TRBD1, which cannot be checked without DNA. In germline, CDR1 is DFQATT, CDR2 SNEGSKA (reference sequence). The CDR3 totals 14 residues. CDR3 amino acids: CSAREGGRSETQYF.

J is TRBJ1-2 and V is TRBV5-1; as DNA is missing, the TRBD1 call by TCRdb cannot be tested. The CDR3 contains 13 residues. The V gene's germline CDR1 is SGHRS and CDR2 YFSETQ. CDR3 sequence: CASSLEAGGGYTF. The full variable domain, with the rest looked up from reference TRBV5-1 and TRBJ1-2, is KAGVTQTPRYLIKTRGQQVTLSCSPISGHRSVSWYQQTPGQGLQFLFEYFSETQRNKGNFPGRFSGRQFSNSRSEMNVSTLELGDSALYLCASSLEAGGGYTFGSGTRLTVV.

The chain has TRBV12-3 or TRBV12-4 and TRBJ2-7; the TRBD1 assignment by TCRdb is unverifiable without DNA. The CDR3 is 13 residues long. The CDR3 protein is CASSGGPPAEQYF.

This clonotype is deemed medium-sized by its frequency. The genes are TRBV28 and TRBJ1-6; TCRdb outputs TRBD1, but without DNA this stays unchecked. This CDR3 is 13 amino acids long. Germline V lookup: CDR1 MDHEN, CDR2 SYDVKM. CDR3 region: CASATGMNSPLHF.

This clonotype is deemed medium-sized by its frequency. CDR3 sequence: CASSLGDGELFF. This sequence joins TRBV18 and TRBJ2-2. Germline loops: CDR1 KGHSH, CDR2 LQKENI. The CDR3 runs to 12 residues.

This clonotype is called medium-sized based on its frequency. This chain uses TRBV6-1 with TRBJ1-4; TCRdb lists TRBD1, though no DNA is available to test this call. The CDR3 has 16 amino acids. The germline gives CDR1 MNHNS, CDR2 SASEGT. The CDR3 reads CASSEDLGTGSEKLFF.

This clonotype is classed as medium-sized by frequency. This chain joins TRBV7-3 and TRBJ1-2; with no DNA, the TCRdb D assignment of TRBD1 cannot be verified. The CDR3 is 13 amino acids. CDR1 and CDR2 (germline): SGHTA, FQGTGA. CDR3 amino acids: CASSLTGGYGYTF.

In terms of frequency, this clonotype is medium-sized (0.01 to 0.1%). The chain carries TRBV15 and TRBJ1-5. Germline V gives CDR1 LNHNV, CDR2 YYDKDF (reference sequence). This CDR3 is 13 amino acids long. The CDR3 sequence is CATSRAGPQPQHF.

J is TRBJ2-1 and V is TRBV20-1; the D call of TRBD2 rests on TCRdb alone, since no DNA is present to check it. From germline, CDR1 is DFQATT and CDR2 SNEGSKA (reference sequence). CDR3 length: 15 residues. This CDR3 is CSAPLAGGPGDEQFF.

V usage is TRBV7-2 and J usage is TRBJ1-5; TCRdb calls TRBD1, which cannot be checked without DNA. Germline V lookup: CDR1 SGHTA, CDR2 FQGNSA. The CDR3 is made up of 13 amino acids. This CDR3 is CASSFRADQPQHF. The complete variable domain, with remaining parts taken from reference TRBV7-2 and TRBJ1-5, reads GAGVSQSPSNKVTEKGKDVELRCDPISGHTALYWYRQSLGQGLEFLIYFQGNSAPDKSGLPSDRFSAERTGGSVSTLTIQRTQQEDSAVYLCASSFRADQPQHFGDGTRLSIL.

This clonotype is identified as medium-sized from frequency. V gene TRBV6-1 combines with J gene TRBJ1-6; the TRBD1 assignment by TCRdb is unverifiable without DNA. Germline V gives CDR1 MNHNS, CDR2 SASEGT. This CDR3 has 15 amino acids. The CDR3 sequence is CASTPGDGYNSPLHF.

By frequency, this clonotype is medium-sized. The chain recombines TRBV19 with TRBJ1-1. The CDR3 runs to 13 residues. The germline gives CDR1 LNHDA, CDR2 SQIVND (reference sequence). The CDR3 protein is CASSRTRNTEAFF.

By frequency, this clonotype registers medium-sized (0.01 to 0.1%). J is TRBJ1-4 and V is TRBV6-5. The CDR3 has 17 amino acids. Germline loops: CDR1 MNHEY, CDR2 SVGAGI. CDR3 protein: CASSTAWIPFYSEKLFF.

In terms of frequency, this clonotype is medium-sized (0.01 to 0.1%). This chain's CDR3 is CASTSVGEDYGYTF. The chain uses TRBV5-4 and TRBJ1-2. Germline lookup yields CDR1 SGHNT and CDR2 YYREEE (reference sequence). This CDR3 spans 14 amino acids.

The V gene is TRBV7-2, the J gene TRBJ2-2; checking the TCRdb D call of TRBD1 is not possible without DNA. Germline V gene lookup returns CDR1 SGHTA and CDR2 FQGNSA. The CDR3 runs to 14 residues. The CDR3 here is CASSRDRWGGELFF.